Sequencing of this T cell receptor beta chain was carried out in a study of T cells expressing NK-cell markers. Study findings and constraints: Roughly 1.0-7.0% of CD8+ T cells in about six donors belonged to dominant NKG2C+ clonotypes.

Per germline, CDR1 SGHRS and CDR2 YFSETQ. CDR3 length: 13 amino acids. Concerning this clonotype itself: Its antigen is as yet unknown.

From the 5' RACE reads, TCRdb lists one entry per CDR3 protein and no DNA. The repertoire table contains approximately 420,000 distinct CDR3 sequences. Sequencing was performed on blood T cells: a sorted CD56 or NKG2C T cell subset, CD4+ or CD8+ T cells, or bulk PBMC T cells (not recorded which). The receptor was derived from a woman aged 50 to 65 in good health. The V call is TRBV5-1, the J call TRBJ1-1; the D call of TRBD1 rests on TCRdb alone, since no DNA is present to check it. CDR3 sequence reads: CASSRTENTEAFF.